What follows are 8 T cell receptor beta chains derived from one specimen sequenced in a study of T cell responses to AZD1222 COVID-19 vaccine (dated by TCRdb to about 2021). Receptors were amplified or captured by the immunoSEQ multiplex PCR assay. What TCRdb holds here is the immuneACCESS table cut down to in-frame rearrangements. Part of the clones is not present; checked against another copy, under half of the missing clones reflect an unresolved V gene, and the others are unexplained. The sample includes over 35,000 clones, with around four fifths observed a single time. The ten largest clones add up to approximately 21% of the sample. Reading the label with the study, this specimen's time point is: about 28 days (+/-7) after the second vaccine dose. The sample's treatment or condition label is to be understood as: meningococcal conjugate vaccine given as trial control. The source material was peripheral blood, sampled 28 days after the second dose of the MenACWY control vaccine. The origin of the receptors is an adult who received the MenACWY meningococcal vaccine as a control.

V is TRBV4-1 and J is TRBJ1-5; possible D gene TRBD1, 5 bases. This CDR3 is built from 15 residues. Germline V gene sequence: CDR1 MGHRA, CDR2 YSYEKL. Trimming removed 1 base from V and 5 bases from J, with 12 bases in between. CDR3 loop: CASSQGAGGDQPQHF. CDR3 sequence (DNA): TGCGCCAGCAGCCAAGGGGCTGGGGGAGATCAGCCCCAGCATTTT.

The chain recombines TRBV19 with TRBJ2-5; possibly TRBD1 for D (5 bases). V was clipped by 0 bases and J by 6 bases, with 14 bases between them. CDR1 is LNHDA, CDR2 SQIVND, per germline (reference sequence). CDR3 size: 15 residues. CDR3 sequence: CASSIEGRAKQTQYF. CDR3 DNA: TGTGCCAGTAGTATAGAAGGCAGGGCCAAGCAGACCCAGTACTTC. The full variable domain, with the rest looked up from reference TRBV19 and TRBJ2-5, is DGGITQSPKYLFRKEGQNVTLSCEQNLNHDAMYWYRQDPGQGLRLIYYSQIVNDFQKGDIAEGYSVSREKKESFPLTVTSAQKNPTAFYLCASSIEGRAKQTQYFGPGTRLLVL.

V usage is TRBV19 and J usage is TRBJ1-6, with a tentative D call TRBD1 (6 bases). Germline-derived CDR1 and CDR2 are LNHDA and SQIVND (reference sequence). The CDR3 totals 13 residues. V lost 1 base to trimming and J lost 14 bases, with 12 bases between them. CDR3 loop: CASSIALQGALHF. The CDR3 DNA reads TGTGCCAGTAGTATAGCCTTACAGGGTGCCCTCCACTTT.

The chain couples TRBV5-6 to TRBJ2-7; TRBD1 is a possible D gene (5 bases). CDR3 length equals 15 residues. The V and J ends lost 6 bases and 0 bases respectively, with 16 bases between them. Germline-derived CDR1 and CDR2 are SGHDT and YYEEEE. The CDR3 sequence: CASTTAKGDSYEQYV. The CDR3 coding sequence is TGTGCCAGCACCACAGCGAAAGGGGACTCCTACGAGCAGTACGTC.

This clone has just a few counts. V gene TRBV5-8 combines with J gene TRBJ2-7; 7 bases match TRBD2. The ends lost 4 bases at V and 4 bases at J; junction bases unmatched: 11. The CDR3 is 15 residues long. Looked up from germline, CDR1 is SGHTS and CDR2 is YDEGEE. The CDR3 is CASSNRGGQGYEQYF. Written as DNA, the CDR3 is TGTGCCAGCAGCAATCGGGGAGGGCAGGGTTACGAGCAGTACTTC.

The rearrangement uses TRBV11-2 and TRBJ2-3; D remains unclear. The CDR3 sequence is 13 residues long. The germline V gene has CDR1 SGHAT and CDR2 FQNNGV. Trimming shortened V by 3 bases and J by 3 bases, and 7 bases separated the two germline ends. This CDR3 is CASSFGETDTQYF. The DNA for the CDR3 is TGTGCCAGCAGCTTTGGAGAGACAGATACGCAGTATTTT.

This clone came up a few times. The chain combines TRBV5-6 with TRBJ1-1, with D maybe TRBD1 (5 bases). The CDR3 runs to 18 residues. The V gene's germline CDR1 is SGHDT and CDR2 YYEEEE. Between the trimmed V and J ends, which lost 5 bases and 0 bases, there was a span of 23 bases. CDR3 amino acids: CASRKNPGLRFMNTEAFF. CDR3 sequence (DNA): TGTGCCAGCAGAAAAAACCCGGGACTGAGGTTCATGAACACTGAAGCTTTCTTT.

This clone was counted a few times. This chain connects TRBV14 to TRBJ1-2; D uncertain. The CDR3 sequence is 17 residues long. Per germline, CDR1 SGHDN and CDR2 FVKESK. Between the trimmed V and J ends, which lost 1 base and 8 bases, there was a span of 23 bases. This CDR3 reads CASSQVPDPSIEGGYTF. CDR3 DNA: TGTGCCAGCAGCCAAGTCCCGGACCCCTCAATTGAAGGGGGCTACACCTTC.